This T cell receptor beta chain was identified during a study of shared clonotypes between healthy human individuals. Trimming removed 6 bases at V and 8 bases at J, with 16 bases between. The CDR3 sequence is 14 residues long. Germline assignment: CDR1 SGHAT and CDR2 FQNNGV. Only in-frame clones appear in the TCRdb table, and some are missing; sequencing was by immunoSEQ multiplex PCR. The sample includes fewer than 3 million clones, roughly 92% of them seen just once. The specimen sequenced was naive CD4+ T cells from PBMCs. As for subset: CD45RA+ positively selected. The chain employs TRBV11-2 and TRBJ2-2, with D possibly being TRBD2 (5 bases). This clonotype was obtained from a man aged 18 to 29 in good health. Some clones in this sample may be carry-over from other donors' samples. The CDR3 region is CASSYGPRGGELFF. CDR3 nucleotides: TGTGCCAGCAGTTACGGGCCTAGAGGGGGGGAGCTGTTTTTT.